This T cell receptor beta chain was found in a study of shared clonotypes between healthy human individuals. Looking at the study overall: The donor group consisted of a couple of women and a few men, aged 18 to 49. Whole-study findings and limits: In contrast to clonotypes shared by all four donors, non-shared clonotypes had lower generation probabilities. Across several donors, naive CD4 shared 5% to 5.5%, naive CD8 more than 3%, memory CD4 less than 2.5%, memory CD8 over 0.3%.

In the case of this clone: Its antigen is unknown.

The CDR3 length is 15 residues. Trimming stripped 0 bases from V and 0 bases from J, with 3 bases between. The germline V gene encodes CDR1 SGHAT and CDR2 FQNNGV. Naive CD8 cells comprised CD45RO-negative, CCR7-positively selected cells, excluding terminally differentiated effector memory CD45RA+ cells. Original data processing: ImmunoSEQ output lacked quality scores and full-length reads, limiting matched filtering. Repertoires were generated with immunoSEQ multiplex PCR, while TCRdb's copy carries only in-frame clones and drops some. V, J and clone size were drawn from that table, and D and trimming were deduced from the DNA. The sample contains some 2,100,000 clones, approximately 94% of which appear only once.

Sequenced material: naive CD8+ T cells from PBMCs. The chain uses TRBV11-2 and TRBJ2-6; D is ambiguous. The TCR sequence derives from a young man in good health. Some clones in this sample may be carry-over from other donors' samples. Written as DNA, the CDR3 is TGTGCCAGCAGCTTAGACCTCTCTGGGGCCAACGTCCTGACTTTC. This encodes CASSLDLSGANVLTF.